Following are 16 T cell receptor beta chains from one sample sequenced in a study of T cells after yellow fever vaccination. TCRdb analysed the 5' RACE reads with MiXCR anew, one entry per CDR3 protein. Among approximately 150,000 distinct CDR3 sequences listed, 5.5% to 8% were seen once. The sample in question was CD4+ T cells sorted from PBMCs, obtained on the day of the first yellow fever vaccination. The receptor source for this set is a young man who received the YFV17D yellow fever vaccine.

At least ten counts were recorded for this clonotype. The CDR3 DNA sequence: TGTGCCAGCATGGGGGGGCCCTGGGGGGCCAACGTCCTGACTTTC. It translates to CASMGGPWGANVLTF. This rearrangement joins TRBV2 to TRBJ2-6; tentatively, D is TRBD2 (7 bases). V was pared by 7 bases and J by 4 bases, with 14 bases between. The germline gives CDR1 SNHLY, CDR2 FYNNEI. The CDR3 spans 15 residues.

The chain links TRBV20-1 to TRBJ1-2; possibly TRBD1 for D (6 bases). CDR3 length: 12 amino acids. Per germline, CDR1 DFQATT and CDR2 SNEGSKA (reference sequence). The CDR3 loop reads CRAGGASYGYTF. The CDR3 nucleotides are TGCAGGGCGGGGGGCGCGAGTTATGGCTACACCTTC.

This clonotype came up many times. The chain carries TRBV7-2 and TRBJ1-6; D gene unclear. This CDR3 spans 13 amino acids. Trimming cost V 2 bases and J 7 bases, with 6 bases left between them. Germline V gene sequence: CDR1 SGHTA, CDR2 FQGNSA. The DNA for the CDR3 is TGTGCCAGCAGCTTACGCAAAAATTCACCCCTCCACTTT. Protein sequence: CASSLRKNSPLHF.

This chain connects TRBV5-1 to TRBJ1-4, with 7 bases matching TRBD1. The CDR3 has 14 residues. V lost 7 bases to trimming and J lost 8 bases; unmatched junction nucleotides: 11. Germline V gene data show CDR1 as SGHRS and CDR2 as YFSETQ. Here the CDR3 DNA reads TGCGCCAGCTCCAAAGGGGGCGGATGGGAAAAACTGTTTTTT. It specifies CASSKGGGWEKLFF.

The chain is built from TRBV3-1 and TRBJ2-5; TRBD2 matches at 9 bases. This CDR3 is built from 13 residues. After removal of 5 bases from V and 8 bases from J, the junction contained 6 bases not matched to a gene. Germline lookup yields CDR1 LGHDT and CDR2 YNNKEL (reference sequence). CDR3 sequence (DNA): TGTGCCAGCAGCACCCTAGCGGGGAGCACCCAGTACTTC. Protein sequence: CASSTLAGSTQYF.

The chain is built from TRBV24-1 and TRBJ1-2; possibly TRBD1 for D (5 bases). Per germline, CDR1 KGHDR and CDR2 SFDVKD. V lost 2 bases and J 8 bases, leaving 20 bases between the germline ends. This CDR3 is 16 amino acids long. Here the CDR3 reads CATSDSWDARGVGYTF. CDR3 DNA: TGTGCCACCAGTGATTCCTGGGACGCACGCGGCGTAGGCTACACCTTC.

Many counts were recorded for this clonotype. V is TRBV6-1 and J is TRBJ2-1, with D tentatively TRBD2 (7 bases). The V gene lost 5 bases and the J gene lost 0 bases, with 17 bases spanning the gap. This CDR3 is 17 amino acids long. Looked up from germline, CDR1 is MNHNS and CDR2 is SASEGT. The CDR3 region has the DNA TGTGCCAGCAGTAAGGGGGGAGCGGGGTTCTCCTACAATGAGCAGTTCTTC. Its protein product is CASSKGGAGFSYNEQFF.

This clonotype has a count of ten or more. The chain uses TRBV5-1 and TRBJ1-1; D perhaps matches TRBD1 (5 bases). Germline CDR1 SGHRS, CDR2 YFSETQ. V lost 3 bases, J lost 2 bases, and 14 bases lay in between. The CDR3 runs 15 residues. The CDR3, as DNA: TGCGCCAGCAGCTCTATAGGCGGGGGAAACACTGAAGCTTTCTTT. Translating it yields CASSSIGGGNTEAFF.

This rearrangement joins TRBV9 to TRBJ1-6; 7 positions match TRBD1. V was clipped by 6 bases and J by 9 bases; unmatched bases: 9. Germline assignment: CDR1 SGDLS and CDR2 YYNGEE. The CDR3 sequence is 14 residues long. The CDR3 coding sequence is TGTGCCAGCACCGTCGACAGGGAGGGTTCACCCCTCCACTTT. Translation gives CASTVDREGSPLHF.

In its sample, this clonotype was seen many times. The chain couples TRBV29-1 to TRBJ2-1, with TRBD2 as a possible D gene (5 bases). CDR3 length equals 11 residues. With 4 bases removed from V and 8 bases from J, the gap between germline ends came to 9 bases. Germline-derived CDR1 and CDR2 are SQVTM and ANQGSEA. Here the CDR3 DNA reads TGCAGCGTTGGGTCAGCGGATGAGCAGTTCTTC. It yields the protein CSVGSADEQFF.

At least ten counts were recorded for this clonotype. This CDR3 is CASSPQGGEKLFF. The CDR3 DNA reads TGTGCCAGCAGTCCGCAGGGGGGTGAAAAACTGTTTTTT. The V and J genes are TRBV21-1 and TRBJ1-4; TRBD1 was called by the table and not checked on the DNA. TRBV21-1 is labeled a pseudogene. The CDR3 is 13 residues long.

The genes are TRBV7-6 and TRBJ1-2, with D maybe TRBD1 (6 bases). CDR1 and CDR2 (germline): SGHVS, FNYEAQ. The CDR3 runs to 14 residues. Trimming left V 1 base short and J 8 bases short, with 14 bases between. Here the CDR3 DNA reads TGTGCCAGCAGCTTAGACGCGGGGGGCGGCGGCTACACCTTC. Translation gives CASSLDAGGGGYTF.

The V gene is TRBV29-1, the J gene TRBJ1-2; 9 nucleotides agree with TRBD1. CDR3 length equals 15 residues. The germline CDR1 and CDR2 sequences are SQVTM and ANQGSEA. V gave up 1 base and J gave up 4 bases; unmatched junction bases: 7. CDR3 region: CSVEGGTGFSYGYTF. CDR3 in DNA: TGCAGCGTTGAAGGAGGGACAGGGTTTAGCTATGGCTACACCTTC.

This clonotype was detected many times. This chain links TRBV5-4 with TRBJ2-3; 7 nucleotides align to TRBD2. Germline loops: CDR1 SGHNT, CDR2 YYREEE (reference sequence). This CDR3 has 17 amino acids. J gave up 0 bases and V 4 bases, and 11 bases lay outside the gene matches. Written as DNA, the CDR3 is TGTGCCAGCAGCGTTGGGGGAGCGGGGTCTAGCACAGATACGCAGTATTTT. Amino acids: CASSVGGAGSSTDTQYF.

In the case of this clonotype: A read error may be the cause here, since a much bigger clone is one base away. This chain's CDR3 is CASSLPGTSGELFF. CDR3 nucleotides: TGCGCCAGCAGCCTACCCGGGACTAGCGGGGAGCTGTTTTTT. The rearrangement uses TRBV4-3 and TRBJ2-2; 8 nucleotides line up with TRBD2. The CDR3 totals 14 residues. Germline V gene sequence: CDR1 LGHNA, CDR2 YSLEER. Trimming took 4 bases from V and 7 from J; bases not matched to a gene: 5.

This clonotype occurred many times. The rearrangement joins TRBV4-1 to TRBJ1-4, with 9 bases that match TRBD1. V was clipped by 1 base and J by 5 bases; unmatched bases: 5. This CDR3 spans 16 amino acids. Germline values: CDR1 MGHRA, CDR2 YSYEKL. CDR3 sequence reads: CASSQVPTGGNEKLFF. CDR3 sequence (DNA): TGCGCCAGCAGCCAAGTCCCGACAGGGGGAAATGAAAAACTGTTTTTT.